The rows below give T cell receptor beta chains drawn from one sample of a study of cytomegalovirus exposure and HLA in healthy donors. Assay: immunoSEQ multiplex PCR; the TCRdb copy retains only in-frame clones and omits some. There are about 110,000 clones in the sample; roughly 74% occur only once, and approximately 0.9% lies in the top ten. What was sequenced was PBMCs. The receptors were sampled from a woman in her 30s in good health and CMV-seronegative. CDR3s leave out the opening cysteine and the closing phenylalanine or tryptophan. Expanded clones are given a class, and other clones once, few, many or no size at all.

cdr3_length v_call clone_size cdr3_aa
12 TRBV7-9 once ASSPTTGEDEAF
12 TRBV29-1 . SAVPPSGIHEQY
13 TRBV28 . ASSPGQGRVYEQY
11 TRBV6-5 few ASRPRQNQPQH
11 TRBV25-1 few ASSVQGYGELF
11 TRBV11-3 few ASSAREEGEAF
11 TRBV29-1 once SVADRENTEAF
12 TRBV19 . ASSIPPVNTEAF
13 TRBV19 . ASSIGGRFYTEAF
10 TRBV29-1 few SAGQGAREQY
13 TRBV5-1 . ASSGSGTPSYEQY
12 TRBV5-1 . ASRFGQGSYEQY
13 TRBV19 once ASSKGQGAVTEAF
12 TRBV5-1 . ASSLLGTVGEAF
12 TRBV11-2 . ASSRGNSYNEQF
13 TRBV19 . ASSMGTSAYNEQF
11 TRBV29-1 . SLQTGGYTEAF
13 TRBV19 . ASSPLGRGGEKLF
13 TRBV11-2 . ASSPRGGLTDTQY
12 TRBV7-2 . ASSREDRPTEAF
11 TRBV2 . ASGRLLGTEAF
15 TRBV19 once ASGGTSGGTYQETQY
11 TRBV5-8 . ASSFWSQEAQH
12 TRBV4-3 . ASSQFLVAETQY
12 TRBV7-2 . ASSLGGGNSPLH
12 TRBV5-6 . ASSLTGQGYGYT
13 TRBV5-4 . ASSLAGGYQETQY
13 TRBV14 . ASSQSQGPGNTIY
14 TRBV6-1 . ASSERIRASGETQY
10 TRBV5-4 . ASSGGGREQY
12 TRBV10-2 . ATRENSGANVLT
13 TRBV19 . ASSSGQGGVYGYT
13 TRBV5-8 . ASTRSTGSFYEQY